This T cell receptor beta chain was sequenced in a study of Ad26.COV2.S vaccination and SARS-CoV-2 variants. Whole-study context: Ad26.COV2.S, an intramuscular injection, was given once or twice 56 days apart.

The repertoire was sequenced with immunoSEQ multiplex PCR; TCRdb's copy has only in-frame clones and lacks some. Of roughly 700,000 clones listed, around 92% are singletons. A single count supports this clone. The germline V gene has CDR1 SQVTM and CDR2 ANQGSEA. The CDR3 totals 13 residues. Trimming cost V 2 bases and J 2 bases; bases outside gene matches: 3. The treatment here: 15 to 20 received Ad26.COV2.S at low or high dose, single or two shots; about 5 received placebo; per-sample allocation not given. Day 63 following the first vaccine or placebo injection was when the samples were taken. Vaccine was an Ad26 vector expressing Wuhan-strain SARS-CoV-2 spike.

The sequence was collected from a person aged 18-60 years who received the Ad26.COV2.S COVID-19 vaccine or a placebo. The chain employs TRBV29-1 and TRBJ2-7, with 7 bases identical to TRBD1. The source material was peripheral blood, sampled in a trial of Ad26.COV2.S vaccine versus placebo. CDR3 in DNA: TGCAGCGTTGAAAAGACAGGGACCTACGAGCAGTACTTC. Protein product: CSVEKTGTYEQYF.